One and the same sample provided the 14 T cell receptor delta chains below, sequenced in a study of Vδ1+ human thymocytes (dated by TCRdb to 2016 to 2019). General conclusions and limits of the study: The thymic TRG and TRD repertoires appeared highly polyclonal, with Gaussian CDR3 length distributions, in contrast to the oligoclonal repertoires of peripheral blood.

Sequenced on an Illumina MiSeq. RNA extraction was performed with the RNeasy mini kit, and reverse transcription was done with Superscript III. CDR3 amplicons were generated by multiplex PCR with pooled V-gene forward primers and a constant-region reverse primer carrying Illumina adaptor overhangs. Clonotypes were called again by TCRdb from the public reads via CATT, and duplicate nucleotide sequences were then merged into one entry. This sample lists about 27,000 delta-chain clones; 25% to 35% were detected once. The ten largest make up 1.6% of the sample. These TCRs are of unknown antigen specificity. The sequenced sample consisted of Vdelta1+ gamma-delta thymocytes from the thymus. In the paper's terms, the cell subset or site label means: FACS-sorted CD3+ TCRalphabeta- TCRVdelta1+ TCRVdelta2- thymocytes. Receptor source: a boy in the first two years of life who had congenital heart surgery.

This clone was counted only a few times. The junction departs from germline at one end; a sequencing error may be responsible. The J gene is TRDJ1, the V gene TRDV1; TRDD3 matches at 7 bases. There are 18 residues in the CDR3. Germline CDR1 reads TSWWSYY; CDR2 reads QGS. Here the CDR3 DNA reads TGTGCCCTTGGGGAACTCCTGGCAGGGGGATCTCACACCGATAAACTCATCTTT. This gives the protein CALGELLAGGSHTDKLIF.

Note on this clone: The sample contains more than one DNA sequence encoding this CDR3. The J gene is TRDJ1, the V gene TRDV1; 11 bases are a match to TRDD3. V was clipped by 0 bases and J by 12 bases; unmatched bases: 18. The CDR3 is 18 amino acids. From germline, CDR1 is TSWWSYY and CDR2 QGS. CDR3 sequence (DNA): TGTGCTCTTGGGGAACTAGGTATAACTCTGGGGGATACTTCCAAATTCATCTTT. It translates to CALGELGITLGDTSKFIF.

Notes on this clone: This could be a read error, since a much larger clone is one nucleotide away. The same CDR3 arises from other DNA sequences in this sample as well. V and J are TRDV1 and TRDJ1; D possibly corresponds to TRDD3 (5 bases). V lost 3 bases, J lost 0 bases, and 20 bases lay in between. Germline values: CDR1 TSWWSYY, CDR2 QGS. The CDR3 spans 18 residues. CDR3 residues: CALGDPKLGVLYTDKLIF. The CDR3 nucleotides read TGTGCTCTTGGGGATCCCAAGCTTGGGGTCCTGTACACCGATAAACTCATCTTT.

The V and J genes are TRDV1 and TRDJ1; 12 nucleotides line up with TRDD3. The CDR3 has 18 amino acids. V lost 5 bases, J lost 1 base, and 11 bases stayed unmatched. CDR1 TSWWSYY and CDR2 QGS come from the germline V gene. CDR3: CALGPLQAGGYGTDKLIF. Written as DNA, the CDR3 is TGTGCTCTTGGGCCGCTCCAGGCTGGGGGATACGGCACCGATAAACTCATCTTT.

For this clone: Being one base from a much bigger clone, this may be a read error. Other DNA sequences of this sample code for an identical CDR3. V and J are TRDV1 and TRDJ1; the D gene is possibly TRDD3 (5 bases). The CDR3 has 14 amino acids. The V gene's germline CDR1 is TSWWSYY and CDR2 QGS. The CDR3 is CALGEDNYTDKLIF. CDR3 in DNA: TGTGCTCTTGGGGAGGATAACTACACCGACAAACTCATCTTT.

As regards this clone: At the DNA level, this CDR3 is encoded by other sequences in the same sample as well. This rearrangement joins TRDV1 to TRDJ1; the match to TRDD3 covers 12 bases. With V trimmed by 2 bases and J by 3 bases, 58 bases remained unmatched. Germline loops: CDR1 TSWWSYY, CDR2 QGS. There are 34 residues in the CDR3. The CDR3 protein is CALGESPLRIEYGSWTQNMAYWGIQELGSDKLIF. Written as DNA, the CDR3 is TGTGCTCTTGGGGAAAGCCCCCTACGAATCGAATACGGTTCGTGGACGCAAAATATGGCGTACTGGGGGATACAAGAGCTTGGTTCCGATAAACTCATCTTT.

This clone was found a few times. V usage is TRDV1 and J usage is TRDJ1; no clear D gene. Germline V gene data show CDR1 as TSWWSYY and CDR2 as QGS. The CDR3 runs 16 residues. The V and J ends lost 0 bases and 0 bases respectively, with 11 bases between them. The CDR3 loop is CALGELHLMDTDKLIF. As DNA, the CDR3 is TGTGCTCTTGGGGAACTCCACCTCATGGACACCGATAAACTCATCTTT.

V gene TRDV1 combines with J gene TRDJ1; TRDD2 aligns across 7 bases. CDR3 length equals 17 residues. CDR1 is TSWWSYY and CDR2 is QGS in the germline V gene. V lost 9 bases to trimming and J lost 0 bases; unmatched junction nucleotides: 16. CDR3 protein: CALRRTPSSGHTDKLIF. As DNA, the CDR3 is TGTGCTCTGCGTCGCACTCCTTCCTCAGGGCACACCGATAAACTCATCTTT.

This clone was seen a single time. The J gene is TRDJ1, the V gene TRDV1; 11 positions match TRDD3. The CDR3 is 20 amino acids. CDR1 and CDR2 (germline): TSWWSYY, QGS. The V gene end was trimmed by 2 bases and the J gene end by 1 base; junction bases not matched to a gene: 15. The CDR3 DNA follows: TGTGCTCTTGGGGAAGAGCTACATCCTGGGGGATACTTCGTCACCGATAAACTCATCTTT. Its protein is CALGEELHPGGYFVTDKLIF.

This clone was picked up many times. The chain couples TRDV1 to TRDJ1; 9 bases are shared with TRDD2. The CDR3 contains 19 residues. Germline CDR1 reads TSWWSYY; CDR2 reads QGS. Trimming at V came to 0 bases and at J to 0 bases, leaving 11 bases not matched to a gene. The CDR3 loop reads CALGELLPTWRTYTDKLIF. CDR3 nucleotide sequence: TGTGCTCTTGGGGAACTCCTTCCTACGTGGCGTACCTACACCGATAAACTCATCTTT.

Comments on this clone: Other DNA variants within this sample encode the same CDR3. The chain employs TRDV1 and TRDJ1, with TRDD3 matching over 9 bases. The germline gives CDR1 TSWWSYY, CDR2 QGS. Trimming took 4 bases from V and 0 from J; bases not matched to a gene: 9. CDR3 length equals 17 residues. The CDR3 DNA reads TGTGCTCTTGGGGGTTCTACTGGGGGACTGTACACCGATAAACTCATCTTT. Translating it yields CALGGSTGGLYTDKLIF.

The V and J genes are TRDV1 and TRDJ1, with D maybe TRDD3 (8 bases). The V gene lost 4 bases and the J gene lost 0 bases, with 30 bases spanning the gap. CDR1 is TSWWSYY and CDR2 is QGS in the germline V gene. The length of the CDR3 is 21 residues. DNA of the CDR3: TGTGCTCTTGGGGGGCCTTCCTTCATCGTACTGGGGGCTCGGTACACCGATAAACTCATCTTT. It encodes CALGGPSFIVLGARYTDKLIF.

The gene calls are TRDV1 and TRDJ1, with D possibly matching TRDD2 (5 bases). The germline gives CDR1 TSWWSYY, CDR2 QGS. V gave up 0 bases and J gave up 0 bases, with 17 bases separating them. This CDR3 is built from 18 residues. The CDR3 DNA reads TGTGCTCTTGGGGAACTCTTGCCCCCCCTTCTGTACACCGATAAACTCATCTTT. Residues: CALGELLPPLLYTDKLIF.

This clone was seen at least ten times. The V gene is TRDV1, the J gene TRDJ1; TRDD2 matches 9 bases. The J segment lost 1 base and the V segment lost 0 bases, leaving 12 bases of the junction unmatched. Germline V gene lookup returns CDR1 TSWWSYY and CDR2 QGS. The CDR3 loop spans 19 amino acids. The CDR3 spells CALGELIVPSYGGTDKLIF. The CDR3 DNA reads TGTGCTCTTGGGGAACTGATTGTGCCTTCCTACGGAGGCACCGATAAACTCATCTTT.